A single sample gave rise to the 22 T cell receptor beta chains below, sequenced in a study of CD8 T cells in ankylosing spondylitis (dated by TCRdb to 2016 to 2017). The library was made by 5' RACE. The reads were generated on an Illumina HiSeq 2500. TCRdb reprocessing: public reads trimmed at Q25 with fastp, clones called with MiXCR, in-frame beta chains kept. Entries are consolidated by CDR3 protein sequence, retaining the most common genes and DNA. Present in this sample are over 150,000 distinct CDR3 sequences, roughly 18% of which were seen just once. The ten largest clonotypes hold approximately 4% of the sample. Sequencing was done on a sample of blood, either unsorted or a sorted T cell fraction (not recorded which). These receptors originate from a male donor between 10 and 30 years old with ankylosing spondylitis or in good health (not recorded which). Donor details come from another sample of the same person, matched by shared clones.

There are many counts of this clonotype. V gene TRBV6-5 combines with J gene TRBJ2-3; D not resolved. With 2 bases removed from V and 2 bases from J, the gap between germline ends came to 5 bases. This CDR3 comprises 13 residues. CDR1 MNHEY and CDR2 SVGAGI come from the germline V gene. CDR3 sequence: CASSYRYTDTQYF. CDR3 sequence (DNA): TGTGCCAGCAGTTACAGATACACAGATACGCAGTATTTT.

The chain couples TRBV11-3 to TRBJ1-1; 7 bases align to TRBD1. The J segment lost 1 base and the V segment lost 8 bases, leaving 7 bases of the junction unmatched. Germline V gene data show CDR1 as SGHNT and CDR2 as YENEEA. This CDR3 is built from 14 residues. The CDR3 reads CASLQGGPNTEAFF. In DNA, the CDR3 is TGTGCCAGCCTCCAGGGGGGACCGAACACTGAAGCTTTCTTT.

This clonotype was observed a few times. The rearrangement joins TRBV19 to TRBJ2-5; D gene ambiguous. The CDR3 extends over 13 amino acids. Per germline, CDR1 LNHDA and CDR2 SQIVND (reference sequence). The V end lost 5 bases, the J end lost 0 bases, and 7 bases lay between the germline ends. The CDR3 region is CASSSRYQETQYF. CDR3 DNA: TGTGCCAGTAGTTCTAGATACCAAGAGACCCAGTACTTC.

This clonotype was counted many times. CDR3 nucleotides: TGCAGCGTAGGGGTGGGGCCCGGGCATCAGCCCCAGCATTTT. This encodes CSVGVGPGHQPQHF. The chain employs TRBV29-1 and TRBJ1-5; a weak D match, TRBD1 (5 bases). The germline V gene encodes CDR1 SQVTM and CDR2 ANQGSEA. The CDR3 runs to 14 residues. V was clipped by 6 bases and J by 5 bases, with 17 bases between them.

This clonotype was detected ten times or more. The CDR3 sequence: CASSLGTRTTQFF. The DNA of the CDR3 is TGTGCCAGCAGTTTAGGGACCCGCACGACTCAGTTCTTC. This chain joins TRBV12-3 or TRBV12-4 and TRBJ2-1; D not certain. This CDR3 contains 13 residues. V was cut by 1 base and J by 13 bases, with 14 bases left in between.

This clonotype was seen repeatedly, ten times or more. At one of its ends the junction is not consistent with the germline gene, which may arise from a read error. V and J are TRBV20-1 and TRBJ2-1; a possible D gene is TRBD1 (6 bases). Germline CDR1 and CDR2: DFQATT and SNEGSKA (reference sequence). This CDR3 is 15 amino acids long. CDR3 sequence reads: CSARAGTTDYNEQFF. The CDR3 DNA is TGCAGTGCCAGAGCAGGGACAACAGATTACAATGAGCAGTTCTTC.

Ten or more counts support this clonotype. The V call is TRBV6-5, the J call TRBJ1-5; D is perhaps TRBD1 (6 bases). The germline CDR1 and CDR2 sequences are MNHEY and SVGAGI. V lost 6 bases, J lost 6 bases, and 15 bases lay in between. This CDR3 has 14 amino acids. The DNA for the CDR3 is TGTGCCAGCAGGAATGGGGGGCAGAGTCAGCCCCAGCATTTT. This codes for CASRNGGQSQPQHF.

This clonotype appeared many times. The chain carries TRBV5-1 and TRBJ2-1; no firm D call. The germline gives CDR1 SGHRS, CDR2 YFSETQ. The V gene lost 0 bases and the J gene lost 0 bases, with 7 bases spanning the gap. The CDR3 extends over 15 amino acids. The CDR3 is CASSLGVASYNEQFF. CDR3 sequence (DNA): TGCGCCAGCAGCTTGGGAGTCGCCTCCTACAATGAGCAGTTCTTC.

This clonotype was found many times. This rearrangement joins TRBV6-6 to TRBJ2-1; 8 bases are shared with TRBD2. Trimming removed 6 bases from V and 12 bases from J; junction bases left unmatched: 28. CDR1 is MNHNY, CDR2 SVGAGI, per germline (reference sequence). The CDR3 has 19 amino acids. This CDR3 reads CASSQPPQGIGTRPKRQFF. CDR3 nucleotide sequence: TGTGCCAGCAGCCAACCCCCCCAGGGGATCGGGACTAGACCCAAAAGGCAGTTCTTC.

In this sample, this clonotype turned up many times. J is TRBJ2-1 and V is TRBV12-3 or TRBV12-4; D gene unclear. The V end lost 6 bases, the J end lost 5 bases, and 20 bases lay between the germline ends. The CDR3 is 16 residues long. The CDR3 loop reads CASRPQLGVTDNEQFF. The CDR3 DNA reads TGTGCCAGCAGACCCCAGCTCGGCGTTACCGACAATGAGCAGTTCTTC.

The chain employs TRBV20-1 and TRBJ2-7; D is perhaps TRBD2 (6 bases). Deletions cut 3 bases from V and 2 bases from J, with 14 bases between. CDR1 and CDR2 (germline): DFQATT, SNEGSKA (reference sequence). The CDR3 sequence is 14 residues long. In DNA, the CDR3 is TGCAGTGCTAGGCACCGGGACTCTACCTACGAGCAGTACTTC. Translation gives CSARHRDSTYEQYF.

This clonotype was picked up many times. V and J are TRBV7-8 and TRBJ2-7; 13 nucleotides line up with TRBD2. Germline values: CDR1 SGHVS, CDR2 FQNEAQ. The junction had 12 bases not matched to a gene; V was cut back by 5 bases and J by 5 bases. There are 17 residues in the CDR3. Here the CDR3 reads CASSLLLAGGPKNEQYF. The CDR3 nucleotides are TGTGCCAGCAGCCTCCTACTAGCGGGAGGGCCCAAAAACGAGCAGTACTTC. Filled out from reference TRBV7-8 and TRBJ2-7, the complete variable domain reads GAGVSQSPRYKVAKRGQDVALRCDPISGHVSLFWYQQALGQGPEFLTYFQNEAQLDKSGLPSDRFFAERPEGSVSTLKIQRTQQEDSAVYLCASSLLLAGGPKNEQYFGPGTRLTVT.

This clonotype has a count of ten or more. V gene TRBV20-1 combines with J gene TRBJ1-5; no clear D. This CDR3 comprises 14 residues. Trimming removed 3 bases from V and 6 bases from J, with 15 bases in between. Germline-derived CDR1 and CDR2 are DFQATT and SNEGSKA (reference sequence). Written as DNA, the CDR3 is TGCAGTGCTAGGGAGACGGGAGTAAGTCAGCCCCAGCATTTT. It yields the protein CSARETGVSQPQHF.

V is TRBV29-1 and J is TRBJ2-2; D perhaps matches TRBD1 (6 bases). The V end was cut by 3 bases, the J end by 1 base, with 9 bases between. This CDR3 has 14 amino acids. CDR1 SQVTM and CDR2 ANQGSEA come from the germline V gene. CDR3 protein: CSVETGWNTGELFF. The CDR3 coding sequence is TGCAGCGTTGAGACAGGTTGGAACACCGGGGAGCTGTTTTTT.

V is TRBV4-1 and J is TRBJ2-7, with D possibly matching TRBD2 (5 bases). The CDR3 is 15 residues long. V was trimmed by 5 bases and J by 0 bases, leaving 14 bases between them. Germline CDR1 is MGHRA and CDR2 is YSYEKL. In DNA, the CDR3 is TGCGCCAGCAGCTCAAAGACGGGGAGCTCCTACGAGCAGTACGTC. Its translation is CASSSKTGSSYEQYV.

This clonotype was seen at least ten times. Written as DNA, the CDR3 is TGCAGTGCGGTACAGGGTGTGGATACGCAGTATTTT. This encodes CSAVQGVDTQYF. The rearrangement joins TRBV20-1 to TRBJ2-3, with D perhaps TRBD1 (6 bases). With 6 bases removed from V and 6 bases from J, the gap between germline ends came to 13 bases. CDR3 length: 12 amino acids. Germline V gene data show CDR1 as DFQATT and CDR2 as SNEGSKA (reference sequence).

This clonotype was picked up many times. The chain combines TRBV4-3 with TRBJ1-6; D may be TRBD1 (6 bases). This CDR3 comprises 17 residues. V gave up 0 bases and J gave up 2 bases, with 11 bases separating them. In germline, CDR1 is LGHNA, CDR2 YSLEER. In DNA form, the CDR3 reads TGCGCCAGCAGCCAAGATGGACGGACAGCCTATAATTCACCCCTCCACTTT. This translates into CASSQDGRTAYNSPLHF.

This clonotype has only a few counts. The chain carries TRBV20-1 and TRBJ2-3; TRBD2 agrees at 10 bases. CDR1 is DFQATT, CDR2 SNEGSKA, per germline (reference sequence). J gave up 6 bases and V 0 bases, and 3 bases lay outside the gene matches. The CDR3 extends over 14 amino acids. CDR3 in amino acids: CSAREPGLADTQYF. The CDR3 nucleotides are TGCAGTGCTAGAGAACCGGGACTAGCGGATACGCAGTATTTT.

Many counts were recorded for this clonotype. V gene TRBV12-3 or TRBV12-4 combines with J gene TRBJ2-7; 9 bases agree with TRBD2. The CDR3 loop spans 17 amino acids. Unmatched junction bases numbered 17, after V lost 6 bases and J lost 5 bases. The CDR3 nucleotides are TGTGCCAGCAGCCAAAAGCCGGGCGGCGGGAGGGGGCACGAGCAGTACGTC. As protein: CASSQKPGGGRGHEQYV.

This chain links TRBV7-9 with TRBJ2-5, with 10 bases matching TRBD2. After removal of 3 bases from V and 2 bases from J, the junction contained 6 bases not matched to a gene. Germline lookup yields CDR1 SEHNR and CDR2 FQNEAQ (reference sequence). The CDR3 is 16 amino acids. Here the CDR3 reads CASSFFSGRPQETQYF. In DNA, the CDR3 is TGTGCCAGCAGCTTCTTTAGCGGGAGGCCACAAGAGACCCAGTACTTC.

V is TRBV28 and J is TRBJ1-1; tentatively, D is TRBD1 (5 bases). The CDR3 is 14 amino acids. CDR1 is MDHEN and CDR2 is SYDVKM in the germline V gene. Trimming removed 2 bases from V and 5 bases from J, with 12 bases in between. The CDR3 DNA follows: TGTGCCAGCAGTTTACGGGGCCTCGGGACTGAAGCTTTCTTT. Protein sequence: CASSLRGLGTEAFF.

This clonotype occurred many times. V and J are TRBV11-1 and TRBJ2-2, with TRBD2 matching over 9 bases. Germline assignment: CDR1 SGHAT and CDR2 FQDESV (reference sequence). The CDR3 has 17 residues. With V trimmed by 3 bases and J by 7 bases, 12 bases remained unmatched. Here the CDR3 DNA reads TGTGCCAGCAGCTTCGCAGGGACGGGACTAGCCATCGGGGAGCTGTTTTTT. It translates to CASSFAGTGLAIGELFF.